The rows below give T cell receptor beta chains drawn from one sample of a study of blood T cell repertoires in COVID-19. This table comes from immunoSEQ multiplex PCR, and its TCRdb copy is limited to in-frame clones, with some not included. The sample records about 88,000 clones, around 91% being singletons. The sample taken for sequencing was peripheral blood. The receptors originated from a man between 18 and 35 years old with COVID-19, enrolled during active disease. Each CDR3 is given with its conserved first and last residue. Each record gives: J gene, D gene, V gene, CDR3 protein. The D gene is left open where the match is weak.

>TRBJ2-1|.|TRBV5-6
CASSLDSYNEQFF
>TRBJ2-5|TRBD2|TRBV29-1
CSVGVSGLQETQYF
>TRBJ2-7|.|TRBV13
CASSSISEQYF
>TRBJ2-3|TRBD1|TRBV6-2/TRBV6-3
CASSTIRDSSPDTQYF
>TRBJ1-5|.|TRBV19
CASSSPPGVSNQPQHF
>TRBJ2-5|TRBD1|TRBV27
CASSLDRGLGTQYF
>TRBJ2-7|.|TRBV19
CATSSGGSDEQYF
>TRBJ1-2|TRBD1|TRBV7-2
CASSLGAGTGGPRGYTF
>TRBJ2-5|TRBD2|TRBV28
CASSWGSSGQETQYF
>TRBJ1-5|.|TRBV5-6
CASSTGSNQPQHF
>TRBJ1-4|TRBD1|TRBV19
CASSDPRGTTNEKLLF
>TRBJ2-3|TRBD1|TRBV19
CASKSRTGGPDTQYF
>TRBJ2-7|.|TRBV5-6
CASSLGDGHYEQYF
>TRBJ2-3|.|TRBV24-1
CATSDDFTDTQYF
>TRBJ1-5|.|TRBV4-1
CASSRGLSNQPQHF
>TRBJ1-3|.|TRBV5-8
CASSQGHGNTIYF
>TRBJ2-7|TRBD2|TRBV29-1
CSALAGGPYEQYF
>TRBJ1-5|.|TRBV7-8
CASSSEYQPQHF
>TRBJ1-1|.|TRBV15
CATSRDRGGTEAFF
>TRBJ1-1|.|TRBV10-1
CASSEGRIYTEAFF
>TRBJ2-7|.|TRBV29-1
CSVISRTEAYEQYF
>TRBJ1-2|TRBD1|TRBV4-3
CASSYRGNYGYTF
>TRBJ2-2|.|TRBV5-4
CASSLARANTGELFF
>TRBJ1-6|.|TRBV19
CASSIQGMNSPLHF
>TRBJ1-1|TRBD1|TRBV3-1/TRBV3-2
CASSVRDSQAEAFF
>TRBJ2-3|TRBD2|TRBV6-5
CASTRLAGLTDTQYF
>TRBJ2-1|.|TRBV27
CASSPSPLPSSYNEQFF
>TRBJ2-7|TRBD1|TRBV6-5
CASSSPGQGGYEQYF
>TRBJ1-4|.|TRBV9
CASSPGGEKLFF
>TRBJ2-1|TRBD2|TRBV30
CAWSDPSGIAGGNEQFF
>TRBJ2-7|TRBD2|TRBV27
CASSYQTRTVSGETYEQYF
>TRBJ1-5|TRBD1|TRBV10-3
CAISAGTGGYSNQPQHF
>TRBJ2-7|TRBD1|TRBV5-1
CASSSPGQGAYEQYF
>TRBJ2-7|TRBD1|TRBV15
CATSRPGTDEQYF
>TRBJ2-7|TRBD2|TRBV11-2
CASSSKAGAGIVEQYF
>TRBJ1-3|TRBD1|TRBV6-6
CASSYGDRGPGNTIYF
>TRBJ1-1|.|TRBV5-8
CASSLGLANTEAFF
>TRBJ2-5|.|TRBV4-2
CASSQDLETQYF
>TRBJ2-7|.|TRBV5-4
CASSLTGFDEQYF
>TRBJ2-1|TRBD2|TRBV19
CASSIGPSGRSYNEQFF
>TRBJ2-7|.|TRBV14
CASSQGSGFAYEQYF
>TRBJ1-1|TRBD1|TRBV7-9
CASSTGGSEAFF
>TRBJ1-5|.|TRBV27
CASSYQGRNQPQHF
>TRBJ2-7|TRBD2|TRBV3-1/TRBV3-2
CASRVTSGSNYEQYF
>TRBJ1-2|TRBD1|TRBV6-1
CASSEVRHRDSDGYTF
>TRBJ1-1|.|TRBV7-2
CASSLEFDTEAFF
>TRBJ2-7|TRBD2|TRBV7-2
CASRPAGGYEQYF
>TRBJ2-7|TRBD1|TRBV7-9
CASSRDRVNEQYF
>TRBJ2-5|TRBD2|TRBV28
CASSLLDAVETSGSGETQYF
>TRBJ1-4|.|TRBV4-3
CASSQDWAGSHEKLLF
>TRBJ1-5|TRBD1|TRBV19
CASSIRQGVEWPQHF
>TRBJ2-7|.|TRBV5-6
CASRVGSSTYEQYF
>TRBJ2-2|TRBD2|TRBV29-1
CSVYSGTFTGELFF
>TRBJ2-1|TRBD2|TRBV5-1
CASSRGTSEPGREQFF
>TRBJ2-7|TRBD1|TRBV7-2
CASSLRDRSPYEQYF
>TRBJ1-5|TRBD1|TRBV28
CASSPLQGDQPQHF
>TRBJ2-3|TRBD2|TRBV10-3
CAISEYSGRATDTQYF